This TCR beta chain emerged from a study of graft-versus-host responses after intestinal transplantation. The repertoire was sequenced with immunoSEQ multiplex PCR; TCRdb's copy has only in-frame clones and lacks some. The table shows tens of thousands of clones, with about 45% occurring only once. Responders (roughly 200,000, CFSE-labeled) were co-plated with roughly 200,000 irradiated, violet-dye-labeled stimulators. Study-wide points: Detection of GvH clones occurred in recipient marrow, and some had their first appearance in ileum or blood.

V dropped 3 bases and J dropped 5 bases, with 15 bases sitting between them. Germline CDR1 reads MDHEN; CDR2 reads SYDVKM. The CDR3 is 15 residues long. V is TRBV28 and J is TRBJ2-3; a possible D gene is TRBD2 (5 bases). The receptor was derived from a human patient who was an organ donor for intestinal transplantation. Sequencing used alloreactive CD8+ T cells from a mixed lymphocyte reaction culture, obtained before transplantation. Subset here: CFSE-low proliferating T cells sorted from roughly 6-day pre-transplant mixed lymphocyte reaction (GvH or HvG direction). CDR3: CASSFYVRGLDTQYF. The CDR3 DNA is TGTGCCAGCAGTTTTTATGTTCGAGGACTAGATACGCAGTATTTT.